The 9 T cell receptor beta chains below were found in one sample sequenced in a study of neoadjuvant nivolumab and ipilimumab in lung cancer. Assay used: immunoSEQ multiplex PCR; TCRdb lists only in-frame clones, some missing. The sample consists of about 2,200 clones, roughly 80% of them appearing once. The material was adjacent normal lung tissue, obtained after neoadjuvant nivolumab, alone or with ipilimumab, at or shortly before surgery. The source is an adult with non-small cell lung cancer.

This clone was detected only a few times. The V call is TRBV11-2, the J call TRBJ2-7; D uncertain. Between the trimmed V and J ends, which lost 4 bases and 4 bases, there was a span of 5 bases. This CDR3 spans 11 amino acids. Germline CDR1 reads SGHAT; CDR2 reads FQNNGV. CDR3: CASSSAYEQYF. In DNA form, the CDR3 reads TGTGCCAGCAGCTCTGCATACGAGCAGTACTTC.

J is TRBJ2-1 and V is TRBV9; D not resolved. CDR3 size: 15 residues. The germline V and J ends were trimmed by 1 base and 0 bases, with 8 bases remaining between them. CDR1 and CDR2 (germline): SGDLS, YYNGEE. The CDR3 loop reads CASSVFPGSYNEQFF. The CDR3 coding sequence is TGTGCCAGCAGCGTATTTCCGGGCTCCTACAATGAGCAGTTCTTC.

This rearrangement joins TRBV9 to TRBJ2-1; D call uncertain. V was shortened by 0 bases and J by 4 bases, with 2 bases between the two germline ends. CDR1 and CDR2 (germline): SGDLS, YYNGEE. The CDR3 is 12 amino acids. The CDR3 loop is CASSVGYNEQFF. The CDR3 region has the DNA TGTGCCAGCAGCGTAGGGTACAATGAGCAGTTCTTC. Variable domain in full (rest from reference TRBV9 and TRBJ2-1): DSGVTQTPKHLITATGQRVTLRCSPRSGDLSVYWYQQSLDQGLQFLIQYYNGEERAKGNILERFSAQQFPDLHSELNLSSLELGDSALYFCASSVGYNEQFFGPGTRLTVL.

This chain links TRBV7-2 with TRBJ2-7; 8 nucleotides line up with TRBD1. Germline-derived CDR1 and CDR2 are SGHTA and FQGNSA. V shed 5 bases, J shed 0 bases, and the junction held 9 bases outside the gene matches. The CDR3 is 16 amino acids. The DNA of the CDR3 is TGTGCCAGCAGCCCCTCCCGGGACAGGTTCTCCTACGAGCAGTACTTC. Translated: CASSPSRDRFSYEQYF.

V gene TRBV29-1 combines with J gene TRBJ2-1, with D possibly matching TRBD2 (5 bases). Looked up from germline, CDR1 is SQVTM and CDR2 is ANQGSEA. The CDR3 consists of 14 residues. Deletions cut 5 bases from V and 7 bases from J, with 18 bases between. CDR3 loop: CSVQRSGRWNEQFF. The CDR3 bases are TGCAGCGTTCAGCGGTCGGGCCGATGGAATGAGCAGTTCTTC.

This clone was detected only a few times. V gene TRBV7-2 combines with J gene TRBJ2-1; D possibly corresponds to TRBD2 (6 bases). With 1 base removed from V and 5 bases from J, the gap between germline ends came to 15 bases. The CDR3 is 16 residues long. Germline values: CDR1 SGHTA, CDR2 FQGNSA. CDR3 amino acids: CASSLVVPGADNEQFF. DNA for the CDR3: TGTGCCAGCAGCTTAGTGGTCCCGGGAGCGGACAATGAGCAGTTCTTC.

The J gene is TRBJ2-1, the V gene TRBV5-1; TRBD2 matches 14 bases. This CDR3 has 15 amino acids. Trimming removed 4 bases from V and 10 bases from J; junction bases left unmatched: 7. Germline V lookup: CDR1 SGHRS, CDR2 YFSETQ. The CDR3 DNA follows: TGCGCCAGCAGCACCCAGGGACTAGCGGGAGAGGAGCAGTTCTTC. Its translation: CASSTQGLAGEEQFF.

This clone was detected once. The CDR3 region is CASSLWVEANYGYTF. CDR3 bases: TGTGCCAGCAGCTTATGGGTAGAGGCTAACTATGGCTACACCTTC. The V and J genes are TRBV7-9 and TRBJ1-2; D gene ambiguous. This CDR3 spans 15 amino acids. The germline V gene has CDR1 SEHNR and CDR2 FQNEAQ (reference sequence). Trimming cost V 2 bases and J 0 bases, with 10 bases left between them.

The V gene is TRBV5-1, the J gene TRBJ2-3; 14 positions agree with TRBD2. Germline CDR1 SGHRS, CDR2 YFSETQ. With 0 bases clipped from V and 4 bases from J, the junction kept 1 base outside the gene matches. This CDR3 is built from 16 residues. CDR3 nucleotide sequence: TGCGCCAGCAGCTTGGGACTAGCGGGAGGGCCAGATACGCAGTATTTT. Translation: CASSLGLAGGPDTQYF.